Given below is one T cell receptor (beta chain) in context. The data were taken from a study of control samples from healthy donors and cancer patients. The assay was immunoSEQ multiplex PCR, and TCRdb's table has in-frame clones only and misses some. The repertoire has approximately 20,000 clones, about 86% of them found once; the top ten carry roughly 12%. Between the trimmed V and J ends, which lost 0 bases and 3 bases, there was a span of 6 bases. This CDR3 region has 13 residues. Germline CDR1 is GTSNPN and CDR2 is SVGIG (reference sequence). What was sequenced was PBMCs. The source of this sequence is a woman in her 70s with colorectal cancer. The chain employs TRBV30 and TRBJ1-3; D is ambiguous. DNA for the CDR3: TGTGCCTGGAGTGTGAGGGTTGGAAACACCATATATTTT. Translation: CAWSVRVGNTIYF.